A single sample gave rise to the 13 T cell receptor beta chains below, sequenced in a study of tumor and adjacent non-tumor tissue in lung cancer. A modified ARM-PCR protocol with three rounds of nested PCR amplified TCRbeta. TCRdb reprocessed the multiplex PCR reads via MiXCR and lists one record per CDR3 protein. Here the sample spans roughly 220,000 distinct CDR3 sequences, 70% to 75% being singletons. This sample's RNA came from whole unsorted tissue. What was sequenced was lung tumor tissue. The receptor source for this set is a man aged 55 to 70 with non-small cell lung cancer.

The chain recombines TRBV11-2 with TRBJ2-2, with 8 bases lining up with TRBD1. CDR1 and CDR2 from the germline V gene are SGHAT and FQNNGV. With 7 bases clipped from V and 0 bases from J, the junction kept 10 bases outside the gene matches. The CDR3 is 17 residues long. CDR3 DNA sequence: TGTGCCAGCAACTGGCCGGTACAGGGGGCGAACACCGGGGAGCTGTTTTTT. It translates to CASNWPVQGANTGELFF.

A note on this clonotype: The junction departs from germline at one end; a sequencing error may be responsible. The chain uses TRBV11-2 and TRBJ2-3; 9 nucleotides align to TRBD1. CDR3 length: 14 residues. CDR1 and CDR2 from the germline V gene are SGHAT and FQNNGV. CDR3 DNA: TGTGCCAGCAGCCCCACGACAGGGGGATATACGCAGTATTTC. As protein: CASSPTTGGYTQYF.

Concerning this clonotype itself: A junction boundary mismatches the germline segment, possibly from a read error. The chain links TRBV11-3 to TRBJ2-7; D might be TRBD1 (6 bases). This CDR3 is 14 amino acids long. The germline V gene has CDR1 SGHNT and CDR2 YENEEA. This CDR3 is CASSPTLGAYEQYF. The CDR3 nucleotides read TGTGCCAGCAGCCCGACGCTGGGGGCCTATGAGCAGTACTTC.

With respect to this clonotype: This is likely a read error, given that the CDR3 carries no conserved phenylalanine or tryptophan at its end. DNA of the CDR3: TGTGCCAGCAGCATGCTCCTCGGGGGGATGGCAGGGAACAATGAGCAGTTCATC. Protein: CASSMLLGGMAGNNEQFI. The gene calls are TRBV6-1 and TRBJ2-1; 7 nucleotides match TRBD2. The ends lost 6 bases at V and 5 bases at J; junction bases unmatched: 19. CDR1 MNHNS and CDR2 SASEGT come from the germline V gene. This CDR3 region has 18 residues.

This clonotype was picked up one time. The V gene is TRBV27, the J gene TRBJ2-7; unclear D gene. V lost 8 bases and J lost 2, with 13 bases in between. There are 13 residues in the CDR3. Looked up from germline, CDR1 is MNHEY and CDR2 is SMNVEV (reference sequence). Here the CDR3 DNA reads TGTGCCAGCGAGAAGGCCAAGACCTACGAGCAGTACTTC. Translation: CASEKAKTYEQYF.

The J gene is TRBJ1-5, the V gene TRBV19; D is perhaps TRBD1 (6 bases). Germline-derived CDR1 and CDR2 are LNHDA and SQIVND (reference sequence). The CDR3 is made up of 13 amino acids. Trimming stripped 7 bases from V and 5 bases from J, with 12 bases between. CDR3 sequence (DNA): TGTGCCAGTAACAGGGTGGGCGATCAGCCCCAGCATTTT. This gives the protein CASNRVGDQPQHF.

A word on this clonotype: An end of the junction differs from the germline gene, which may be a read error. This chain links TRBV4-1 with TRBJ2-7; TRBD2 matches 13 bases. The CDR3 totals 16 residues. Germline CDR1 is MGHRA and CDR2 is YSYEKL. The CDR3 spells CTSSQGLAGAAYEQYF. The CDR3 DNA sequence: TGCACCAGCAGCCAAGGACTAGCGGGAGCCGCGTACGAGCAGTACTTC.

Turning to this clonotype: The junction does not match germline at one end; this may be a read error. The genes are TRBV20-1 and TRBJ1-6, with TRBD1 matching over 7 bases. Germline-derived CDR1 and CDR2 are DFQATT and SNEGSKA (reference sequence). The CDR3 extends over 15 amino acids. The CDR3, as DNA: TGCAGTGATAGAAAGTCCACAGGGGAAGATTCACCCCTCCACTTT. It specifies CSDRKSTGEDSPLHF.

The chain employs TRBV6-6 and TRBJ1-1; D is possibly TRBD1 (5 bases). Germline-derived CDR1 and CDR2 are MNHNY and SVGAGI (reference sequence). V lost 7 bases, J lost 11 bases, and 20 bases lay in between. The CDR3 has 13 residues. The DNA for the CDR3 is TGTGCCAGCAATTCGCGAGGCGGACACTGTGCTTTCTTT. The encoded protein is CASNSRGGHCAFF.

On this clonotype: Possible read error: a much larger clone is one base away. The chain uses TRBV4-1 and TRBJ1-5; maybe TRBD1 (6 bases). Germline CDR1 MGHRA, CDR2 YSYEKL. Trimming removed 0 bases from V and 14 bases from J, with 20 bases in between. The CDR3 contains 15 residues. The CDR3: CASSQEETGARPKHF. CDR3 bases: TGCGCCAGCAGCCAAGAGGAGACAGGAGCGAGACCCAAGCATTTT.

This clonotype was counted at least ten times. The V and J genes are TRBV6-1 and TRBJ2-3; D unclear. Germline CDR1 is MNHNS and CDR2 is SASEGT. This CDR3 spans 12 amino acids. The V end was cut by 8 bases, the J end by 1 base, with 7 bases between. The CDR3, as DNA: TGTGCCAGCCGTCAGGGCACAGATACGCAGTATTTT. Its translation is CASRQGTDTQYF.

The V gene is TRBV5-1, the J gene TRBJ2-2, with 10 nucleotides matching TRBD1. Per germline, CDR1 SGHRS and CDR2 YFSETQ. The junction had 6 bases not matched to a gene; V was cut back by 6 bases and J by 7 bases. CDR3 length: 14 amino acids. CDR3 loop: CASIGQGEGGELFF. CDR3 bases: TGCGCCAGCATCGGACAGGGGGAAGGCGGGGAGCTGTTTTTT.

V is TRBV4-1 and J is TRBJ1-1; the D gene is possibly TRBD1 (6 bases). CDR3 length: 17 amino acids. Trimming removed 2 bases from V and 4 bases from J, with 20 bases in between. Germline V gene lookup returns CDR1 MGHRA and CDR2 YSYEKL. This chain's CDR3 is CASSQRGDPGLSTEAFF. The DNA for the CDR3 is TGCGCCAGCAGCCAAAGGGGGGATCCGGGGCTAAGCACTGAAGCTTTCTTT.